One sample yielded the 8 T cell receptor beta chains listed below, sequenced in a study of T cells in Graves' hyperthyroidism and ophthalmopathy. Amplified TCR beta CDR3 regions derived from RNA transcripts. The HTBI primer set was used in a first-round RT-PCR of the TCR CDR3. Each CDR3 protein is one row after TCRdb ran MiXCR on the multiplex PCR reads. The repertoire holds under 800,000 distinct CDR3 sequences, with 14% as singletons. The material sequenced was blood. These receptors were collected from a woman aged 18-30 years with Graves' hyperthyroidism.

This clonotype was counted many times. Written as DNA, the CDR3 is TGTGCCAGCAGCGGCCGGTGGGGCCTCTACGAGCAGTACTTC. Translation gives CASSGRWGLYEQYF. The chain combines TRBV2 with TRBJ2-7; a possible D gene is TRBD1 (5 bases). The CDR3 consists of 14 residues. The germline gives CDR1 SNHLY, CDR2 FYNNEI. Trimming removed 6 bases from V and 3 bases from J, with 15 bases in between.

This clonotype was found many times. The CDR3 spells CSAEGLAGLGNEQFF. CDR3 in DNA: TGCAGTGCGGAGGGACTAGCGGGATTAGGTAATGAGCAGTTCTTC. J is TRBJ2-1 and V is TRBV20-1, with 13 bases fitting TRBD2. The ends lost 6 bases at V and 7 bases at J; junction bases unmatched: 9. Germline lookup yields CDR1 DFQATT and CDR2 SNEGSKA (reference sequence). The CDR3 runs 15 residues.

This clonotype was seen repeatedly, ten times or more. The chain couples TRBV11-2 to TRBJ2-1, with a possible D match to TRBD1 (6 bases). Trimming took off 2 bases at V and 0 bases at J, with 8 bases between the two ends. The CDR3 is made up of 15 amino acids. Germline CDR1 SGHAT, CDR2 FQNNGV. CDR3 loop: CASSLKGGSYNEQFF. CDR3 bases: TGTGCCAGCAGCTTAAAAGGGGGCTCCTACAATGAGCAGTTCTTC.

Many counts were recorded for this clonotype. This chain connects TRBV6-1 to TRBJ2-3; D not resolved. From germline, CDR1 is MNHNS and CDR2 SASEGT. The CDR3 loop spans 15 amino acids. V dropped 3 bases and J dropped 3 bases, with 13 bases sitting between them. The CDR3 here is CASSELLPGTDTQYF. The CDR3 DNA reads as TGTGCCAGCAGTGAGCTCCTACCGGGTACAGATACGCAGTATTTT.

The sample holds a few counts of this clonotype. This chain links TRBV6-2 or TRBV6-3 with TRBJ2-7; D remains ambiguous. Trimming took off 6 bases at V and 3 bases at J, with 6 bases between the two ends. Per the germline V gene, CDR1 is MNHEY and CDR2 is SVGEGT. The CDR3 has 11 residues. In nucleotides, the CDR3 is TGTGCCAGCAGAGACAACTACGAGCAGTACTTC. It specifies CASRDNYEQYF.

The table lists this clonotype with many counts. The chain couples TRBV7-8 to TRBJ1-1; no firm D call. Germline assignment: CDR1 SGHVS and CDR2 FQNEAQ. CDR3 length: 16 residues. Trimming pared 1 base from V and 1 base from J, leaving 13 bases between. CDR3 protein: CASSLGSRSWNTEAFF. The CDR3 DNA reads TGTGCCAGCAGCTTAGGTTCTCGGAGTTGGAACACTGAAGCTTTCTTT.

This clonotype was counted at least ten times. This chain uses TRBV28 with TRBJ2-5; D uncertain. The germline V and J ends were trimmed by 2 bases and 5 bases, with 6 bases remaining between them. Germline-derived CDR1 and CDR2 are MDHEN and SYDVKM. CDR3 length: 12 amino acids. In nucleotides, the CDR3 is TGTGCCAGCAGTTTAAAACCGGAGACCCAGTACTTC. Translation: CASSLKPETQYF.

This clonotype was found a few times. The chain couples TRBV2 to TRBJ2-7, with a weak D call TRBD1 (6 bases). CDR1 and CDR2 from the germline V gene are SNHLY and FYNNEI. Trimming removed 6 bases at V and 1 base at J, with 13 bases between. The CDR3 totals 14 residues. Here the CDR3 DNA reads TGTGCCAGCAGAGTCCGGGACACATCCTACGAGCAGTACTTC. It specifies CASRVRDTSYEQYF. Supplemented by reference TRBV2 and TRBJ2-7, the full variable domain reads EPEVTQTPSHQVTQMGQEVILRCVPISNHLYFYWYRQILGQKVEFLVSFYNNEISEKSEIFDDQFSVERPDGSNFTLKIRSTKLEDSAMYFCASRVRDTSYEQYFGPGTRLTVT.